This passage covers 32 T cell receptor beta chains from one sample sequenced in a study of T cell responses to AZD1222 COVID-19 vaccine. Only in-frame clones appear in the TCRdb table, and some are missing; sequencing was by immunoSEQ multiplex PCR. This table holds about 160,000 clones, under 95% found once. The input for sequencing was peripheral blood, taken on day 0 of MenACWY control vaccination. The receptors were gathered from an adult in good health.

This clone was recorded once. The V and J genes are TRBV6-5 and TRBJ2-1, with TRBD2 matching over 11 bases. Germline loops: CDR1 MNHEY, CDR2 SVGAGI. CDR3 size: 15 residues. V was clipped by 6 bases and J by 4 bases; unmatched bases: 5. The CDR3 sequence: CASSPGTSGYNEQFF. CDR3 bases: TGTGCCAGCAGCCCCGGGACTAGCGGATACAATGAGCAGTTCTTC.

The rearrangement uses TRBV6-1 and TRBJ1-5; 12 nucleotides agree with TRBD1. Germline V gives CDR1 MNHNS, CDR2 SASEGT. V shed 3 bases, J shed 5 bases, and the junction held 5 bases outside the gene matches. The CDR3 loop spans 16 amino acids. CDR3 protein: CASSDGGTGGYQPQHF. The CDR3 bases are TGTGCCAGCAGTGACGGCGGGACAGGGGGCTATCAGCCCCAGCATTTT.

The rearrangement links TRBV27 to TRBJ2-1; possible D gene TRBD2, 5 bases. The CDR3 is 14 residues long. Trimming shortened V by 4 bases and J by 2 bases, and 9 bases separated the two germline ends. The germline CDR1 and CDR2 sequences are MNHEY and SMNVEV (reference sequence). DNA for the CDR3: TGTGCCAGCAGTTCCCCGGGAACCTACAATGAGCAGTTCTTC. Protein sequence: CASSSPGTYNEQFF.

In this sample, this clone turned up a few times. The CDR3 is CASSPNPLAVAGELFF. The CDR3 nucleotides are TGTGCCAGCAGCCCAAACCCGCTAGCAGTGGCCGGGGAGCTGTTTTTT. The V gene is TRBV7-3, the J gene TRBJ2-2; possibly TRBD2 for D (5 bases). From germline, CDR1 is SGHTA and CDR2 FQGTGA. The CDR3 is made up of 16 amino acids. Deletions cut 5 bases from V and 6 bases from J, with 19 bases between. Using reference TRBV7-3 and TRBJ2-2 for the parts outside the CDR3, the full variable domain is GAGVSQTPSNKVTEKGKYVELRCDPISGHTALYWYRQSLGQGPEFLIYFQGTGAADDSGLPNDRFFAVRPEGSVSTLKIQRTERGDSAVYLCASSPNPLAVAGELFFGEGSRLTVL.

This chain joins TRBV14 and TRBJ2-1; TRBD2 is a possible D gene (5 bases). V was shortened by 7 bases and J by 5 bases, with 15 bases between the two germline ends. Looked up from germline, CDR1 is SGHDN and CDR2 is FVKESK. The CDR3 has 14 residues. In DNA form, the CDR3 reads TGTGCCAGCACCGGCGCGGGCCCTCACAATGAGCAGTTCTTC. Translation: CASTGAGPHNEQFF.

The rearrangement links TRBV27 to TRBJ1-1; no definite D call. The germline gives CDR1 MNHEY, CDR2 SMNVEV (reference sequence). The CDR3 spans 13 residues. The V and J ends lost 3 bases and 4 bases respectively, with 9 bases between them. The CDR3 loop reads CASSFAGPTEAFF. The CDR3 nucleotides are TGTGCCAGCAGTTTTGCCGGGCCCACTGAAGCTTTCTTT.

The genes are TRBV6-2 or TRBV6-3 and TRBJ1-5, with D tentatively TRBD1 (5 bases). There are 13 residues in the CDR3. Germline CDR1 MNHEY, CDR2 SVGEGT. Trimming took off 2 bases at V and 6 bases at J, with 8 bases between the two ends. CDR3 bases: TGTGCCAGCAGTTACCGGGGGGGTCAGCCCCAGCATTTT. This sequence encodes CASSYRGGQPQHF.

The rearrangement links TRBV27 to TRBJ2-7; D is perhaps TRBD1 (5 bases). Germline CDR1 and CDR2: MNHEY and SMNVEV (reference sequence). Trimming took off 5 bases at V and 0 bases at J, with 11 bases between the two ends. The CDR3 contains 14 residues. The CDR3 spells CASSGQGRSYEQYF. The CDR3 DNA reads as TGTGCCAGCAGTGGCCAGGGCCGCTCCTACGAGCAGTACTTC.

The chain carries TRBV19 and TRBJ2-2; D not resolved. CDR3 length equals 16 residues. Germline assignment: CDR1 LNHDA and CDR2 SQIVND (reference sequence). The germline V and J ends were trimmed by 7 bases and 4 bases, with 19 bases remaining between them. In DNA, the CDR3 is TGTGCCAGTACCCCAACGGGTGGGATGGGCACCGGGGAGCTGTTTTTT. Its translation is CASTPTGGMGTGELFF. Full variable domain (remainder filled in from reference TRBV19 and TRBJ2-2): DGGITQSPKYLFRKEGQNVTLSCEQNLNHDAMYWYRQDPGQGLRLIYYSQIVNDFQKGDIAEGYSVSREKKESFPLTVTSAQKNPTAFYLCASTPTGGMGTGELFFGEGSRLTVL.

V gene TRBV5-4 combines with J gene TRBJ1-2, with D possibly being TRBD1 (5 bases). Trimming shortened V by 0 bases and J by 1 base, and 13 bases separated the two germline ends. Germline CDR1 reads SGHNT; CDR2 reads YYREEE (reference sequence). CDR3 length equals 16 residues. Here the CDR3 reads CASSLDLGGRNYGYTF. The CDR3 DNA is TGTGCCAGCAGCTTGGACCTCGGGGGACGTAACTATGGCTACACCTTC.

The chain carries TRBV27 and TRBJ1-5; D call uncertain. The CDR3 consists of 13 residues. Trimming removed 2 bases from V and 4 bases from J, with 6 bases in between. Germline values: CDR1 MNHEY, CDR2 SMNVEV (reference sequence). The CDR3 DNA follows: TGTGCCAGCAGTTTAGACGAGAATCAGCCCCAGCATTTT. Translated, it gives CASSLDENQPQHF.

Only one count was recorded for this clone. The rearrangement links TRBV3-1 (or the pseudogene TRBV3-2) to TRBJ1-4; no clear D. CDR1 is LGHDT, CDR2 YNNKEL, per germline (reference sequence). The V end lost 6 bases, the J end lost 6 bases, and 8 bases lay between the germline ends. The CDR3 has 12 amino acids. CDR3 residues: CASRYGDEKLFF. DNA for the CDR3: TGTGCCAGCAGATATGGAGATGAAAAACTGTTTTTT.

This chain joins TRBV15 and TRBJ2-7; D gene unclear. Trimming cost V 3 bases and J 0 bases, with 9 bases left between them. The CDR3 has 14 amino acids. Germline V gene sequence: CDR1 LNHNV, CDR2 YYDKDF (reference sequence). The CDR3 region has the DNA TGTGCCACCAGCAGGGAGCCCCGCTCCTACGAGCAGTACTTC. Translation gives CATSREPRSYEQYF.

The chain links TRBV27 to TRBJ2-7; TRBD2 matches at 7 bases. Germline V gives CDR1 MNHEY, CDR2 SMNVEV (reference sequence). This CDR3 contains 16 residues. With V trimmed by 2 bases and J by 0 bases, 7 bases remained unmatched. As DNA, the CDR3 is TGTGCCAGCAGTTTAGAGGGCGGGAGCAGCTCCTACGAGCAGTACTTC. This translates into CASSLEGGSSSYEQYF.

V and J are TRBV28 and TRBJ2-1, with TRBD2 matching over 8 bases. The V segment lost 7 bases and the J segment 0 bases; nucleotides outside the gene matches: 5. The CDR3 sequence is 15 residues long. Germline V gene lookup returns CDR1 MDHEN and CDR2 SYDVKM. CDR3 nucleotide sequence: TGTGCCAGCATCCTGACTAGCGCCTCCTACAATGAGCAGTTCTTC. This codes for CASILTSASYNEQFF.

This chain uses TRBV19 with TRBJ1-4, with D maybe TRBD1 (5 bases). With 6 bases removed from V and 6 bases from J, the gap between germline ends came to 17 bases. The CDR3 extends over 15 amino acids. Germline CDR1 and CDR2: LNHDA and SQIVND (reference sequence). CDR3 amino acids: CASRGGGTADEKLFF. CDR3 coding DNA: TGTGCCAGTAGGGGAGGCGGGACGGCCGATGAAAAACTGTTTTTT.

The chain couples TRBV29-1 to TRBJ1-1; D perhaps matches TRBD1 (5 bases). Trimming removed 1 base from V and 4 bases from J, with 13 bases in between. Germline CDR1 and CDR2: SQVTM and ANQGSEA. CDR3 length: 14 residues. The CDR3 sequence is CSVEAVQGSTEAFF. CDR3 bases: TGCAGCGTTGAAGCTGTCCAGGGTAGCACTGAAGCTTTCTTT.

This chain links TRBV7-9 with TRBJ2-3, with TRBD2 matching 10 bases. V shed 5 bases, J shed 6 bases, and the junction held 20 bases outside the gene matches. The CDR3 is 19 residues long. CDR1 is SEHNR, CDR2 FQNEAQ, per germline (reference sequence). The CDR3 protein is CASSPTMLASGSKGDTQYF. The CDR3 DNA reads TGTGCCAGCAGCCCAACGATGCTGGCTAGCGGGAGTAAGGGGGATACGCAGTATTTT.

The chain links TRBV20-1 to TRBJ1-3; TRBD1 might be the D (6 bases). Trimming removed 3 bases from V and 0 bases from J, with 9 bases in between. CDR1 and CDR2 from the germline V gene are DFQATT and SNEGSKA (reference sequence). The CDR3 has 14 amino acids. The CDR3 is CSASRDTSGNTIYF. The DNA for the CDR3 is TGCAGTGCTAGTCGGGACACCTCTGGAAACACCATATATTTT.

The J gene is TRBJ1-5, the V gene TRBV19; D might be TRBD1 (5 bases). V lost 7 bases to trimming and J lost 0 bases, with 22 bases between them. CDR1 is LNHDA, CDR2 SQIVND, per germline (reference sequence). The CDR3 has 18 amino acids. The CDR3 DNA follows: TGTGCCAGTATTAACCGGGACGGAGGTACCCATAGCAATCAGCCCCAGCATTTT. This gives the protein CASINRDGGTHSNQPQHF.

The chain uses TRBV28 and TRBJ1-2, with D tentatively TRBD1 (6 bases). In germline, CDR1 is MDHEN, CDR2 SYDVKM. Trimming cost V 6 bases and J 8 bases, with 16 bases left between them. The CDR3 has 13 amino acids. CDR3 amino acids: CASSAYNREGYTF. The CDR3 bases are TGTGCCAGCAGCGCTTATAACAGGGAAGGCTACACCTTC.

The chain is built from TRBV7-2 and TRBJ1-1; no clear D gene. Germline V gene lookup returns CDR1 SGHTA and CDR2 FQGNSA. The CDR3 contains 15 residues. Trimming took off 0 bases at V and 5 bases at J, with 13 bases between the two ends. CDR3 protein: CASSLAGQAFTEAFF. CDR3 nucleotide sequence: TGTGCCAGCAGCTTAGCGGGCCAGGCATTTACTGAAGCTTTCTTT.

The rearrangement uses TRBV3-1 (or the pseudogene TRBV3-2) and TRBJ1-3; D is uncertain. Trimming shortened V by 3 bases and J by 3 bases, and 6 bases separated the two germline ends. The CDR3 runs to 13 residues. CDR1 and CDR2 (germline): LGHDT, YNNKEL (reference sequence). CDR3 nucleotide sequence: TGTGCCAGCAGCCAGATGATTGGAAACACCATATATTTT. This gives the protein CASSQMIGNTIYF.

The rearrangement joins TRBV30 to TRBJ1-3, with a possible D match to TRBD1 (5 bases). V lost 0 bases and J 4 bases, leaving 13 bases between the germline ends. The CDR3 has 15 residues. Germline V lookup: CDR1 GTSNPN, CDR2 SVGIG (reference sequence). CDR3 sequence: CAWSVRGLSGNTIYF. The CDR3 bases are TGTGCCTGGAGTGTACGGGGACTGTCGGGAAACACCATATATTTT.

This clone was recorded once. V gene TRBV7-3 combines with J gene TRBJ2-3, with 8 bases that match TRBD1. CDR3 size: 16 residues. Germline V gene sequence: CDR1 SGHTA, CDR2 FQGTGA. Trimming removed 5 bases from V and 1 base from J; junction bases left unmatched: 8. CDR3 residues: CASSDKVTGGTDTQYF. The CDR3 DNA reads as TGTGCCAGCAGCGATAAGGTGACAGGGGGCACAGATACGCAGTATTTT. Drawing the rest from reference TRBV7-3 and TRBJ2-3, the complete variable domain is GAGVSQTPSNKVTEKGKYVELRCDPISGHTALYWYRQSLGQGPEFLIYFQGTGAADDSGLPNDRFFAVRPEGSVSTLKIQRTERGDSAVYLCASSDKVTGGTDTQYFGPGTRLTVL.

The rearrangement joins TRBV28 to TRBJ1-3, with D possibly being TRBD1 (5 bases). The CDR3 is 14 residues long. CDR1 and CDR2 from the germline V gene are MDHEN and SYDVKM. Trimming removed 8 bases from V and 4 bases from J, with 15 bases in between. The CDR3 DNA reads as TGTGCCAGCCAAACCGAGGGGCAGGGAAACACCATATATTTT. It is translated as CASQTEGQGNTIYF.

J is TRBJ2-1 and V is TRBV19; 8 nucleotides agree with TRBD1. V lost 7 bases, J lost 4 bases, and 6 bases stayed unmatched. Germline V gene sequence: CDR1 LNHDA, CDR2 SQIVND (reference sequence). This CDR3 is 14 amino acids long. CDR3 loop: CASIRQGSYNEQFF. DNA of the CDR3: TGTGCCAGTATCCGACAGGGGAGTTACAATGAGCAGTTCTTC.

This sequence joins TRBV14 and TRBJ2-7; no clear D. V shed 0 bases and J shed 0 bases, with 12 bases lying between them. Germline V gene data show CDR1 as SGHDN and CDR2 as FVKESK. This CDR3 comprises 16 residues. The CDR3 DNA follows: TGTGCCAGCAGCCAAGAAGTTGGATTTAGCTCCTACGAGCAGTACTTC. Amino acid sequence: CASSQEVGFSSYEQYF.

J is TRBJ2-7 and V is TRBV19; no firm D call. Per the germline V gene, CDR1 is LNHDA and CDR2 is SQIVND (reference sequence). Trimming removed 1 base at V and 9 bases at J, with 10 bases between. The CDR3 extends over 12 amino acids. In nucleotides, the CDR3 is TGTGCCAGTAGTATAGGGGGTTTGGCGCAGTACTTC. Protein sequence: CASSIGGLAQYF.

The V and J genes are TRBV19 and TRBJ2-1, with D tentatively TRBD2 (5 bases). The CDR3 is 16 amino acids. V lost 5 bases and J lost 3, with 17 bases in between. The germline V gene has CDR1 LNHDA and CDR2 SQIVND (reference sequence). Here the CDR3 reads CASSQARAGFYNEQFF. CDR3 nucleotides: TGTGCCAGTAGTCAGGCTCGGGCGGGCTTCTACAATGAGCAGTTCTTC. The full variable domain, in which reference TRBV19 and TRBJ2-1 provide the parts outside the CDR3, is DGGITQSPKYLFRKEGQNVTLSCEQNLNHDAMYWYRQDPGQGLRLIYYSQIVNDFQKGDIAEGYSVSREKKESFPLTVTSAQKNPTAFYLCASSQARAGFYNEQFFGPGTRLTVL.

The V call is TRBV28, the J call TRBJ1-1; tentative D call: TRBD1 (6 bases). V lost 6 bases and J 2 bases, leaving 13 bases between the germline ends. CDR1 and CDR2 from the germline V gene are MDHEN and SYDVKM. The CDR3 is 14 amino acids. The CDR3 nucleotides are TGTGCCAGCAGAACAGGGACAATTAACACTGAAGCTTTCTTT. Protein sequence: CASRTGTINTEAFF.

This chain uses TRBV11-3 with TRBJ2-3, with TRBD1 matching 9 bases. Germline trimming cut 7 bases from V and 6 bases from J; bases unmatched to any gene: 8. The CDR3 has 14 residues. Germline V gene data show CDR1 as SGHNT and CDR2 as YENEEA. The CDR3 bases are TGTGCCAGCACCCAGGACAGGGGTTTGGATACGCAGTATTTT. Its translation is CASTQDRGLDTQYF.